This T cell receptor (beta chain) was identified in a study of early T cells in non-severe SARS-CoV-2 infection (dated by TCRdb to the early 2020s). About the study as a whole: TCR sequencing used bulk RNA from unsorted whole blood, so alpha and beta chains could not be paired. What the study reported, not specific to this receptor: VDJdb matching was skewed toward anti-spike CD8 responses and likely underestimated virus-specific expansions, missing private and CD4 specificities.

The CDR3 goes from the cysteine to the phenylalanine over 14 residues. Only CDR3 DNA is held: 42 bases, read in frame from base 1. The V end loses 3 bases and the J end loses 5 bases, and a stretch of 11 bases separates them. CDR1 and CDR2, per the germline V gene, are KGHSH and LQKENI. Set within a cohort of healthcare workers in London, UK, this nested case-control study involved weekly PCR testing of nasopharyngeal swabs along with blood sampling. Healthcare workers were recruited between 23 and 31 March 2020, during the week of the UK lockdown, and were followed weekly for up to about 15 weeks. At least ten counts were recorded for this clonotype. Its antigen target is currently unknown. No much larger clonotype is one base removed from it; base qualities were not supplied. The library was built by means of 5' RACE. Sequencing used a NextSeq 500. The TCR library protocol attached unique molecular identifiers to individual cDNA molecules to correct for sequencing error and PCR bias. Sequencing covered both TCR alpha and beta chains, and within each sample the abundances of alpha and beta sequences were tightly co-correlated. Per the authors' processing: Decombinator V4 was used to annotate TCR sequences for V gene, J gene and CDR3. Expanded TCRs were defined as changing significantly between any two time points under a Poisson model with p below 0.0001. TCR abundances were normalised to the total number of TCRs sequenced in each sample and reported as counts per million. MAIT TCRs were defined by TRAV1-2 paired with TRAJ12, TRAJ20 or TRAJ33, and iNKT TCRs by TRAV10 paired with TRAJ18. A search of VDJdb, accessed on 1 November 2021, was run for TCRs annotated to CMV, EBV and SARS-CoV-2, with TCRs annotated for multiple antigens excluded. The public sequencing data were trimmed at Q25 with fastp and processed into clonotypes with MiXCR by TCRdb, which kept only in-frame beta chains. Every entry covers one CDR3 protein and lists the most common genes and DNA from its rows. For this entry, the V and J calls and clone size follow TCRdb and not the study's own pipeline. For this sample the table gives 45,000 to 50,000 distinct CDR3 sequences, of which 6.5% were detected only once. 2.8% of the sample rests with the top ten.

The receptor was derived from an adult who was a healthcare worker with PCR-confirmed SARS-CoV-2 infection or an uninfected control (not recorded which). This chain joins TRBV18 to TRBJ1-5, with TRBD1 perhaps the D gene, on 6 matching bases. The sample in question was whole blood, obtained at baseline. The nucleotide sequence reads TGTGCCAGCTCACCGAAACAGGGTCATCAGCCCCAGCATTTT. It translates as CASSPKQGHQPQHF.